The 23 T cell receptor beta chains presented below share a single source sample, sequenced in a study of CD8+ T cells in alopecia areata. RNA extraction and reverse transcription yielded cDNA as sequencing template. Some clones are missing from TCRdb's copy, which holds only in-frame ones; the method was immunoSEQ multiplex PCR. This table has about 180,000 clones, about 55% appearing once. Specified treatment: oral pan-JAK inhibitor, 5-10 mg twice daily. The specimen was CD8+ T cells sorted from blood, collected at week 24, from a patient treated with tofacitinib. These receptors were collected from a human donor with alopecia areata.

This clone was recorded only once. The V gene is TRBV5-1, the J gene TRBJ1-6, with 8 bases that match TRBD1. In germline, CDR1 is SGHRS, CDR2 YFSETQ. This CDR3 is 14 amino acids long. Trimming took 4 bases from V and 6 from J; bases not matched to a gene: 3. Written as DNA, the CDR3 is TGCGCCAGCAGCACTGACAGGGGTAATTCACCCCTCCACTTT. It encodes CASSTDRGNSPLHF. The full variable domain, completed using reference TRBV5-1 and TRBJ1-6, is KAGVTQTPRYLIKTRGQQVTLSCSPISGHRSVSWYQQTPGQGLQFLFEYFSETQRNKGNFPGRFSGRQFSNSRSEMNVSTLELGDSALYLCASSTDRGNSPLHFGNGTRLTVT.

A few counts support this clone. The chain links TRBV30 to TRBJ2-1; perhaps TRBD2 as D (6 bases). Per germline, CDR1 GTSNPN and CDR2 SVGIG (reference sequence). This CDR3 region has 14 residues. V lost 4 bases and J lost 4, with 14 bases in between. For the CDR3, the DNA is TGTGCCTGGAACGGGGACTCAAATTACAATGAGCAGTTCTTC. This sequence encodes CAWNGDSNYNEQFF.

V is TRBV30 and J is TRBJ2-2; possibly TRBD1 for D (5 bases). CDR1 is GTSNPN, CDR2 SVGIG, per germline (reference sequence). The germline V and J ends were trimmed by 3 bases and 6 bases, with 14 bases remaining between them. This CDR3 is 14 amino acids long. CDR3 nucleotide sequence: TGTGCCTGGAGCGCCAGGGCCCCCGCCGGGGAGCTGTTTTTT. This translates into CAWSARAPAGELFF. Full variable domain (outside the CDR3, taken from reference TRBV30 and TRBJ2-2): SQTIHQWPATLVQPVGSPLSLECTVEGTSNPNLYWYRQAAGRGLQLLFYSVGIGQISSEVPQNLSASRPQDRQFILSSKKLLLSDSGFYLCAWSARAPAGELFFGEGSRLTVL.

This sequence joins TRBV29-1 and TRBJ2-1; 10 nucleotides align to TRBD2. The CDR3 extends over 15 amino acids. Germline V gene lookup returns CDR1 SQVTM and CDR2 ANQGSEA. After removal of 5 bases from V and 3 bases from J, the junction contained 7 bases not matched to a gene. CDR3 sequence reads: CSVTLAGAHYNEQFF. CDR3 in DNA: TGCAGCGTTACCCTAGCGGGGGCCCACTACAATGAGCAGTTCTTC.

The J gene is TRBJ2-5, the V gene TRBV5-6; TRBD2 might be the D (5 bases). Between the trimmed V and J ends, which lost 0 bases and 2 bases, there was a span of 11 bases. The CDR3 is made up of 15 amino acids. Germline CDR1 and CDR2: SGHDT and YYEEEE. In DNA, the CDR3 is TGTGCCAGCAGCTTGGAGGCGCGGGTTCAAGAGACCCAGTACTTC. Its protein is CASSLEARVQETQYF.

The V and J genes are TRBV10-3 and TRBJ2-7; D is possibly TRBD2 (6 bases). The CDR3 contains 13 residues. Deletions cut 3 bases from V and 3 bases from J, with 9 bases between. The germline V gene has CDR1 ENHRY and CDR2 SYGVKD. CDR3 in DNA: TGTGCCATCAGTGACTCCGGGAGCTACGAGCAGTACTTC. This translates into CAISDSGSYEQYF.

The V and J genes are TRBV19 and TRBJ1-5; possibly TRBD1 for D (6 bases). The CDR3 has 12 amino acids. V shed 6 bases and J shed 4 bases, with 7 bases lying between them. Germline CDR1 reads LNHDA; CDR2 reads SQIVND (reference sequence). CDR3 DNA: TGTGCCAGTAGACAGGGTAATCAGCCCCAGCATTTT. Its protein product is CASRQGNQPQHF.

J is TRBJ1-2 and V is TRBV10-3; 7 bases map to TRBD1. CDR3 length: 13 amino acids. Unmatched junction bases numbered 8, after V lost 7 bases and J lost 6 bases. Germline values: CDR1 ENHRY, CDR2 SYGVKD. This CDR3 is CAIIGDSVDGYTF. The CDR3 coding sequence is TGTGCCATCATAGGGGACAGCGTAGATGGCTACACCTTC.

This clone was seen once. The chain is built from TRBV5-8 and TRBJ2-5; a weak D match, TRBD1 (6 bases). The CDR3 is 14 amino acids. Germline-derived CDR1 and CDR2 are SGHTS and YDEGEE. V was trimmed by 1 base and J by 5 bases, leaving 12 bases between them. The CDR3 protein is CASSLIEGVETQYF. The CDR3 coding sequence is TGTGCCAGCAGCTTGATTGAGGGGGTTGAGACCCAGTACTTC. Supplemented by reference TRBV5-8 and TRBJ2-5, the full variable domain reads EAGVTQSPTHLIKTRGQQATLRCSPISGHTSVYWYQQALGLGLQFLLWYDEGEERNRGNFPPRFSGRQFPNYSSELNVNALELEDSALYLCASSLIEGVETQYFGPGTRLLVL.

In DNA form, the CDR3 reads TGTGCCAGCTCACCAGGTCCCATCATCCTGAACACCGGGGAGCTGTTTTTT. This translates into CASSPGPIILNTGELFF. The rearrangement uses TRBV18 and TRBJ2-2, with D hard to call. The length of the CDR3 is 17 residues. Trimming pared 2 bases from V and 1 base from J, leaving 14 bases between. Germline CDR1 reads KGHSH; CDR2 reads LQKENI.

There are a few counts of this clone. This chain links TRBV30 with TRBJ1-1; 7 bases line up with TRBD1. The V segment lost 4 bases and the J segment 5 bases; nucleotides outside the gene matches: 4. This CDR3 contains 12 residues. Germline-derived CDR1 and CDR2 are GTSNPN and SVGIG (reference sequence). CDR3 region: CAWTTGRTEAFF. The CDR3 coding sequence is TGTGCCTGGACGACAGGGAGGACTGAAGCTTTCTTT.

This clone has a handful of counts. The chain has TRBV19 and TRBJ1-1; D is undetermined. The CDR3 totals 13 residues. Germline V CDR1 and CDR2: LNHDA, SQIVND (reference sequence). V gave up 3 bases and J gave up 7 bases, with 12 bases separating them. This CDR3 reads CASSMEATVEAFF. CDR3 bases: TGTGCCAGTAGTATGGAGGCCACCGTTGAAGCTTTCTTT.

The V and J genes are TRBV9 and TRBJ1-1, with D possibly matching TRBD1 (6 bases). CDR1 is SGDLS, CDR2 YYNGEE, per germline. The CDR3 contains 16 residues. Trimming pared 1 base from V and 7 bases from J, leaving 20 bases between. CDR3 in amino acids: CASSVHPRGGDNEAFF. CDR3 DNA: TGTGCCAGCAGCGTACACCCGCGGGGAGGGGACAATGAAGCTTTCTTT.

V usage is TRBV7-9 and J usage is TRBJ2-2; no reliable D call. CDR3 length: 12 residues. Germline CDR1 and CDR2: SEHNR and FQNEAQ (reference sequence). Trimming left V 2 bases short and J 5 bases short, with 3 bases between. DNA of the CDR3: TGTGCCAGCAGCTTATTAACCGGGGAGCTGTTTTTT. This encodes CASSLLTGELFF. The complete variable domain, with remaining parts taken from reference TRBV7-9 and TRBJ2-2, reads DTGVSQNPRHKITKRGQNVTFRCDPISEHNRLYWYRQTLGQGPEFLTYFQNEAQLEKSRLLSDRFSAERPKGSFSTLEIQRTEQGDSAMYLCASSLLTGELFFGEGSRLTVL.

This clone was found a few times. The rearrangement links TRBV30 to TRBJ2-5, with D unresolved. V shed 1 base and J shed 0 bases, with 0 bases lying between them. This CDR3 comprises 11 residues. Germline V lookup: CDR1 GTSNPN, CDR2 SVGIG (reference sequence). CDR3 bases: TGTGCCTGGAGTGACCAAGAGACCCAGTACTTC. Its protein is CAWSDQETQYF. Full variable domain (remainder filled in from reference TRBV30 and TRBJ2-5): SQTIHQWPATLVQPVGSPLSLECTVEGTSNPNLYWYRQAAGRGLQLLFYSVGIGQISSEVPQNLSASRPQDRQFILSSKKLLLSDSGFYLCAWSDQETQYFGPGTRLLVL.

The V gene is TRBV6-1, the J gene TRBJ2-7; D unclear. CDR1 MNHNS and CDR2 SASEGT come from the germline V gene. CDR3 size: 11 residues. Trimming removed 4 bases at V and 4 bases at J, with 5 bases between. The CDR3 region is CASSAPYEQYF. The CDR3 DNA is TGTGCCAGCAGTGCACCTTACGAGCAGTACTTC.

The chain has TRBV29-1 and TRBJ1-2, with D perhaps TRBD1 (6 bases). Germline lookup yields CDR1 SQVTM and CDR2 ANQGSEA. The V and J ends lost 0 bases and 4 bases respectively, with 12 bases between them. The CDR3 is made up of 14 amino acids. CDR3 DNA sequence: TGCAGCGTTGAAGATACGGACAGAAGCTATGGCTACACCTTC. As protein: CSVEDTDRSYGYTF.

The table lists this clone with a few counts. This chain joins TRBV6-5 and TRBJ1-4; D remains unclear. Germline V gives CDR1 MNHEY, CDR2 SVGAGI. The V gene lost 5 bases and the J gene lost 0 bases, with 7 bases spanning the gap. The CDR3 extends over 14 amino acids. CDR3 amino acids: CASSKSATNEKLFF. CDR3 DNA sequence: TGTGCCAGCAGTAAGTCTGCAACTAATGAAAAACTGTTTTTT.

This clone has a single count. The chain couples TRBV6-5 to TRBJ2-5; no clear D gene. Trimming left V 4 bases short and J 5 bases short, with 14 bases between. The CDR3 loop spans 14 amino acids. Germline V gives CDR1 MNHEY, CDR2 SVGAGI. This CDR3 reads CASSLSGRGETQYF. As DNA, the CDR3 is TGTGCCAGCAGTTTAAGTGGTCGTGGGGAGACCCAGTACTTC.

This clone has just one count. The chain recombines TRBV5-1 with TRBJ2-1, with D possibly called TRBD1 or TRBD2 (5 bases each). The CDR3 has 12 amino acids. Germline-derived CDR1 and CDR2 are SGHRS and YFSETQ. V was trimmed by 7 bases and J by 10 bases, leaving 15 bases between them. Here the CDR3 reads CASRKVGDEQFF. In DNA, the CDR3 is TGCGCCAGCCGCAAGGTTGGGGACGAGCAGTTCTTC.

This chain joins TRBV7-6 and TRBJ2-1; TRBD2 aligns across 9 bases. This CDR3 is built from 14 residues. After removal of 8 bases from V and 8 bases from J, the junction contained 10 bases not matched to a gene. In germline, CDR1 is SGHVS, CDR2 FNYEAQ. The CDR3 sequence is CASAQAGGKDEQFF. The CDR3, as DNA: TGTGCCAGCGCTCAAGCGGGAGGCAAGGATGAGCAGTTCTTC.

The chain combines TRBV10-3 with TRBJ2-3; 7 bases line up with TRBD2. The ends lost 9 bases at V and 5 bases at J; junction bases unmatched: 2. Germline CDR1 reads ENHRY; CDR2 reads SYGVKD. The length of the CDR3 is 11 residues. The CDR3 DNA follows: TGTGCCATTATAGCGGGAGATACGCAGTATTTT. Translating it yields CAIIAGDTQYF.

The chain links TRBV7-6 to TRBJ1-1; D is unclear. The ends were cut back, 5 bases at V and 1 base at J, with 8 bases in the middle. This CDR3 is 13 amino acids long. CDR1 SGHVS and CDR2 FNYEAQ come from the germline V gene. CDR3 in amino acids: CASSDGPNTEAFF. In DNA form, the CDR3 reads TGTGCCAGCAGCGACGGCCCGAACACTGAAGCTTTCTTT.